One sample yielded the 21 T cell receptor beta chains listed below, sequenced in a study of blood T cell repertoires in COVID-19. This table comes from immunoSEQ multiplex PCR, and its TCRdb copy is limited to in-frame clones, with some not included. The top ten hold roughly an eighth of the sample, which has 100,000 to 150,000 clones, under 90% seen once. Sequenced: peripheral blood. The receptors shown here come from a woman aged 55-70 years with acute or convalescent COVID-19.

The rearrangement joins TRBV6-6 to TRBJ1-2, with TRBD1 matching over 7 bases. J was trimmed by 5 bases and V by 3 bases; bases with no gene match: 6. Germline-derived CDR1 and CDR2 are MNHNY and SVGAGI (reference sequence). This CDR3 contains 14 residues. The CDR3 DNA reads TGTGCCAGCAGTTATCGAGACAGGGTTTATGGCTACACCTTC. This codes for CASSYRDRVYGYTF.

The V and J genes are TRBV19 and TRBJ2-5, with TRBD2 matching over 11 bases. Germline CDR1 is LNHDA and CDR2 is SQIVND (reference sequence). V lost 5 bases to trimming and J lost 5 bases; unmatched junction nucleotides: 7. This CDR3 region has 15 residues. The CDR3 loop reads CASSLAGGPQETQYF. DNA of the CDR3: TGTGCCAGTAGTTTAGCGGGGGGGCCTCAGGAGACCCAGTACTTC.

This chain joins TRBV5-1 and TRBJ2-2; 8 bases match TRBD1. This CDR3 has 16 amino acids. Germline V gene lookup returns CDR1 SGHRS and CDR2 YFSETQ. V gave up 3 bases and J gave up 5 bases; unmatched junction bases: 9. This CDR3 is CASSSGQAGLTGELFF. DNA of the CDR3: TGCGCCAGCAGCTCGGGACAGGCCGGATTGACCGGGGAGCTGTTTTTT.

This chain links TRBV5-4 with TRBJ1-2; D unclear. The CDR3 length is 13 residues. Germline V gives CDR1 SGHNT, CDR2 YYREEE (reference sequence). V gave up 1 base and J gave up 0 bases, with 4 bases separating them. The CDR3 reads CASSLTANYGYTF. The CDR3 DNA sequence: TGTGCCAGCAGCTTGACGGCTAACTATGGCTACACCTTC.

The chain has TRBV6-5 and TRBJ1-5; the D gene is possibly TRBD1 (6 bases). This CDR3 region has 13 residues. Trimming removed 7 bases from V and 6 bases from J, with 13 bases in between. Germline V gives CDR1 MNHEY, CDR2 SVGAGI. CDR3 in amino acids: CASTPDRLQPQHF. The CDR3, as DNA: TGTGCCAGCACCCCGGACAGACTTCAGCCCCAGCATTTT.

This chain uses TRBV6-6 with TRBJ1-2, with 8 bases lining up with TRBD1. Germline CDR1 and CDR2: MNHNY and SVGAGI (reference sequence). Trimming at V came to 5 bases and at J to 7 bases, leaving 6 bases not matched to a gene. The CDR3 totals 13 residues. CDR3 amino acids: CASSPGGAGGYTF. The CDR3 region has the DNA TGTGCCAGCAGTCCAGGGGGCGCGGGTGGCTACACCTTC.

This clone has just one count. The rearrangement uses TRBV5-1 and TRBJ2-3; possibly TRBD2 for D (5 bases). Germline assignment: CDR1 SGHRS and CDR2 YFSETQ. Trimming removed 6 bases at V and 6 bases at J, with 20 bases between. This CDR3 is 15 amino acids long. In DNA form, the CDR3 reads TGCGCCAGCACCCTGGACGGGGTGGTATCGGATACGCAGTATTTT. Protein: CASTLDGVVSDTQYF. The full variable domain, in which reference TRBV5-1 and TRBJ2-3 provide the parts outside the CDR3, is KAGVTQTPRYLIKTRGQQVTLSCSPISGHRSVSWYQQTPGQGLQFLFEYFSETQRNKGNFPGRFSGRQFSNSRSEMNVSTLELGDSALYLCASTLDGVVSDTQYFGPGTRLTVL.

V usage is TRBV5-1 and J usage is TRBJ1-2, with D maybe TRBD1 (5 bases). The CDR3 is made up of 12 amino acids. CDR1 is SGHRS, CDR2 YFSETQ, per germline. The V end was cut by 1 base, the J end by 6 bases, with 7 bases between. The chain's CDR3 is CASSLQGNGYTF. CDR3 coding DNA: TGCGCCAGCAGCTTGCAGGGAAATGGCTACACCTTC.

The V call is TRBV9, the J call TRBJ2-1, with TRBD1 matching 7 bases. Germline loops: CDR1 SGDLS, CDR2 YYNGEE. The CDR3 length is 14 residues. The ends lost 2 bases at V and 4 bases at J; junction bases unmatched: 3. The CDR3: CASSVGDRYNEQFF. The CDR3 region has the DNA TGTGCCAGCAGCGTCGGGGACAGATACAATGAGCAGTTCTTC.

The chain is built from TRBV5-6 and TRBJ1-2; D is unresolved. Trimming pared 4 bases from V and 3 bases from J, leaving 7 bases between. This CDR3 has 12 amino acids. Germline V gives CDR1 SGHDT, CDR2 YYEEEE. The CDR3 DNA is TGTGCCAGCAGCCCGGGAGACTATGGCTACACCTTC. It is translated as CASSPGDYGYTF. Complete variable domain (other parts from reference TRBV5-6 and TRBJ1-2): DAGVTQSPTHLIKTRGQQVTLRCSPKSGHDTVSWYQQALGQGPQFIFQYYEEEERQRGNFPDRFSGHQFPNYSSELNVNALLLGDSALYLCASSPGDYGYTFGSGTRLTVV.

The chain is built from TRBV6-5 and TRBJ1-2, with 7 nucleotides matching TRBD1. The CDR3 covers 12 residues. Germline V CDR1 and CDR2: MNHEY, SVGAGI. J gave up 8 bases and V 5 bases, and 5 bases lay outside the gene matches. CDR3 loop: CASSRQGNGYTF. The CDR3 bases are TGTGCCAGCAGTAGACAGGGTAACGGCTACACCTTC.

A single count supports this clone. This rearrangement joins TRBV5-1 to TRBJ1-2; 9 bases line up with TRBD1. With 3 bases clipped from V and 0 bases from J, the junction kept 3 bases outside the gene matches. Germline V gene lookup returns CDR1 SGHRS and CDR2 YFSETQ. This CDR3 has 15 amino acids. This CDR3 reads CASSWGQGTNYGYTF. CDR3 bases: TGCGCCAGCAGCTGGGGACAGGGCACTAACTATGGCTACACCTTC.

The J gene is TRBJ1-1, the V gene TRBV2, with 8 nucleotides matching TRBD1. V gave up 6 bases and J gave up 3 bases; unmatched junction bases: 6. Germline V lookup: CDR1 SNHLY, CDR2 FYNNEI. The CDR3 is made up of 14 amino acids. CDR3 in DNA: TGTGCCAGCAGAGCCGACAGGGGTTACACTGAAGCTTTCTTT. Protein product: CASRADRGYTEAFF.

J is TRBJ2-3 and V is TRBV24-1; 8 nucleotides align to TRBD1. The CDR3 has 16 residues. The junction had 6 bases not matched to a gene; V was cut back by 3 bases and J by 2 bases. Germline loops: CDR1 KGHDR, CDR2 SFDVKD. CDR3 sequence (DNA): TGTGCCACCAGTGATAGGGGACAGGAGGCCACAGATACGCAGTATTTT. This sequence encodes CATSDRGQEATDTQYF.

The chain joins TRBV11-1 to TRBJ1-2; D is undetermined. Germline lookup yields CDR1 SGHAT and CDR2 FQDESV (reference sequence). V was clipped by 0 bases and J by 6 bases, with 8 bases between them. The CDR3 is 13 residues long. DNA for the CDR3: TGTGCCAGCAGCTTAGCCGCAGGAAATGGCTACACCTTC. Its protein product is CASSLAAGNGYTF. Looking up the rest from reference TRBV11-1 and TRBJ1-2 gives the full variable domain: EAEVAQSPRYKITEKSQAVAFWCDPISGHATLYWYRQILGQGPELLVQFQDESVVDDSQLPKDRFSAERLKGVDSTLKIQPAELGDSAMYLCASSLAAGNGYTFGSGTRLTVV.

V and J are TRBV2 and TRBJ2-2, with 12 bases identical to TRBD1. There are 17 residues in the CDR3. The germline CDR1 and CDR2 sequences are SNHLY and FYNNEI. J was trimmed by 0 bases and V by 8 bases; bases with no gene match: 7. The CDR3 bases are TGTGCCAGCCGGGACAGGGGGCCAGCAGCGAACACCGGGGAGCTGTTTTTT. This codes for CASRDRGPAANTGELFF.

V and J are TRBV29-1 and TRBJ1-2; TRBD1 matches 8 bases. V lost 7 bases to trimming and J lost 8 bases; unmatched junction nucleotides: 6. Germline CDR1 reads SQVTM; CDR2 reads ANQGSEA. The CDR3 loop spans 11 amino acids. CDR3 protein: CSGIQGVGYTF. DNA of the CDR3: TGCAGCGGGATACAGGGGGTCGGCTACACCTTC.

The chain couples TRBV19 to TRBJ2-3; possible D gene TRBD1, 6 bases. Germline V CDR1 and CDR2: LNHDA, SQIVND (reference sequence). This CDR3 is 13 amino acids long. Trimming stripped 2 bases from V and 3 bases from J, with 6 bases between. CDR3 in amino acids: CASSIQGTDTQYF. The CDR3 DNA sequence: TGTGCCAGTAGTATACAGGGGACAGATACGCAGTATTTT.

The chain carries TRBV19 and TRBJ2-7; D perhaps matches TRBD1 (5 bases). The germline CDR1 and CDR2 sequences are LNHDA and SQIVND (reference sequence). CDR3 length: 15 amino acids. With 0 bases removed from V and 4 bases from J, the gap between germline ends came to 13 bases. The CDR3 nucleotides are TGTGCCAGTAGTATAGATCGGCAGGGTCCGTACGAGCAGTACGTC. This sequence encodes CASSIDRQGPYEQYV.

The chain joins TRBV3-1 (or the pseudogene TRBV3-2) to TRBJ2-1, with TRBD2 matching 9 bases. The CDR3 is made up of 14 amino acids. With V trimmed by 0 bases and J by 13 bases, 7 bases remained unmatched. The germline gives CDR1 LGHDT, CDR2 YNNKEL (reference sequence). The CDR3 nucleotides read TGTGCCAGCAGCCAAGAACAGCTAGCGGGGCAACAGTTCTTC. As protein: CASSQEQLAGQQFF.

This rearrangement joins TRBV25-1 to TRBJ1-1, with D possibly being TRBD1 (5 bases). This CDR3 contains 13 residues. V was cut by 1 base and J by 5 bases, with 8 bases left in between. In germline, CDR1 is MGHDK, CDR2 SYGVNS. The CDR3 bases are TGTGCCAGCAGTGAATTTGCAGGGACTGAAGCTTTCTTT. Protein: CASSEFAGTEAFF.